One sample yielded the 28 T cell receptor beta chains listed below, sequenced in a study of blood T cells in healthy people across ages. Sample-barcoded 5' priming and a J-beta primer mix drove a second PCR of roughly 7 to 11 cycles. TCRdb re-called the 5' RACE reads through MiXCR, storing one row per CDR3 protein. This sample has hundreds of thousands of distinct CDR3 sequences, with less than 45% found just once. Sequencing was carried out using blood. These receptors came from a man of 80 years or more in good health.

The rearrangement uses TRBV28 and TRBJ2-4; 7 positions match TRBD2. The better agreement between TRBJ2-5 and the DNA end casts doubt on the J call. Germline V CDR1 and CDR2: MDHEN, SYDVKM. CDR3 length: 17 residues. As DNA, the CDR3 is TGTGCCAGCAGTTTGTTAATGAGGCTAGCGGACCAAGAGACCCAGTACTTC. This sequence encodes CASSLLMRLADQETQYF.

J is TRBJ2-1 and V is TRBV10-1, with D perhaps TRBD1 or TRBD2 (6 bases each). Germline lookup yields CDR1 WNHNN and CDR2 SYGVQD (reference sequence). The V end was cut by 2 bases, the J end by 2 bases, with 10 bases between. The CDR3 is 15 residues long. DNA of the CDR3: TGCGCCAGCAGTGAGCGGGGGCTAACCTACAATGAGCAGTTCTTC. Translating it yields CASSERGLTYNEQFF.

This sequence joins TRBV10-3 and TRBJ1-1, with D hard to call. CDR3 length: 13 residues. Trimming took off 4 bases at V and 8 bases at J, with 14 bases between the two ends. Germline V gives CDR1 ENHRY, CDR2 SYGVKD. The chain's CDR3 is CAISAPGYLEAFF. The CDR3 DNA follows: TGTGCCATCAGTGCCCCGGGGTACTTGGAAGCTTTCTTT.

The CDR3 DNA is TGTGCCAGCAGTCAAAATGACCGAAAGTACTTC. Translating it yields CASSQNDRKYF. V gene TRBV6-2 or TRBV6-3 combines with J gene TRBJ2-5, with D hard to call. Trimming cost V 5 bases and J 12 bases, with 13 bases left between them. From germline, CDR1 is MNHEY and CDR2 SVGEGT. The CDR3 has 11 amino acids.

V and J are TRBV5-6 and TRBJ2-3; 9 positions match TRBD2. This CDR3 region has 15 residues. V was clipped by 3 bases and J by 6 bases; unmatched bases: 8. Germline V CDR1 and CDR2: SGHDT, YYEEEE. In nucleotides, the CDR3 is TGTGCCAGCAGCTGGGAACTAGCGGGTTTGGATACGCAGTATTTT. It encodes CASSWELAGLDTQYF.

This clonotype occurred a few times. V gene TRBV20-1 combines with J gene TRBJ1-2; D unclear. V was pared by 6 bases and J by 8 bases, with 19 bases between. This CDR3 has 13 residues. CDR1 DFQATT and CDR2 SNEGSKA come from the germline V gene (reference sequence). The CDR3 nucleotides read TGCAGTGCCGAGAGCATGGATGTTGGCGGCTACACCTTC. It yields the protein CSAESMDVGGYTF.

The chain links TRBV4-3 to TRBJ2-1; TRBD1 matches 9 bases. Germline lookup yields CDR1 LGHNA and CDR2 YSLEER. The CDR3 totals 15 residues. The V segment lost 4 bases and the J segment 7 bases; nucleotides outside the gene matches: 8. CDR3 coding DNA: TGCGCCAGCAGCCTACCGGGACAGGGCTTGAATGAGCAGTTCTTC. This sequence encodes CASSLPGQGLNEQFF.

The chain carries TRBV7-9 and TRBJ2-7; possibly TRBD1 for D (7 bases). Trimming pared 8 bases from V and 3 bases from J, leaving 14 bases between. The germline V gene encodes CDR1 SEHNR and CDR2 FQNEAQ (reference sequence). This CDR3 region has 13 residues. CDR3 residues: CASDGQGGYEQYF. CDR3 nucleotides: TGTGCCAGCGACGGGCAGGGGGGCTACGAGCAGTACTTC.

The rearrangement joins TRBV12-3 or TRBV12-4 to TRBJ2-1; D unclear. The length of the CDR3 is 14 residues. The V and J ends lost 5 bases and 5 bases respectively, with 13 bases between them. CDR3 sequence (DNA): TGTGCCAGCAGTCAGGCTGGCCTCAACAATGAGCAGTTCTTC. The encoded protein is CASSQAGLNNEQFF.

The chain combines TRBV15 with TRBJ2-4, with 8 bases fitting TRBD1. The end of the DNA is better explained by TRBJ2-7, so the J call may be wrong. The V gene's germline CDR1 is LNHNV and CDR2 YYDKDF (reference sequence). The CDR3 sequence is 17 residues long. CDR3 sequence reads: CATSRDRGTGSPYEQYF. In DNA form, the CDR3 reads TGTGCCACCAGCAGAGATAGAGGGACAGGTAGCCCCTACGAGCAGTACTTC.

This chain links TRBV14 with TRBJ2-5, with TRBD2 matching 7 bases. The trim removed 1 base at V and 3 bases at J, leaving 8 bases unmatched. In germline, CDR1 is SGHDN, CDR2 FVKESK. The CDR3 runs 16 residues. The CDR3 DNA reads TGTGCCAGCAGCCAAGTATTCGAGGGAGGGGAAGAGACCCAGTACTTC. It encodes CASSQVFEGGEETQYF.

The CDR3 here is CASSFVQDSSPLHF. DNA of the CDR3: TGTGCCAGCAGTTTTGTGCAGGATAGTTCACCCCTCCACTTT. The rearrangement links TRBV27 to TRBJ1-6; no firm D call. CDR1 and CDR2 from the germline V gene are MNHEY and SMNVEV (reference sequence). CDR3 length: 14 residues. V lost 3 bases and J lost 9, with 12 bases in between.

The rearrangement uses TRBV6-2 or TRBV6-3 and TRBJ2-5; a weak D match, TRBD1 (6 bases). Trimming shortened V by 5 bases and J by 7 bases, and 8 bases separated the two germline ends. The CDR3 contains 11 residues. Germline CDR1 and CDR2: MNHEY and SVGEGT. The CDR3 DNA sequence: TGTGCCAGCAGTAAACAGGGGACCCAGTACTTC. Its translation: CASSKQGTQYF.

V is TRBV24-1 and J is TRBJ2-3, with 10 bases matching TRBD2. Trimming at V came to 4 bases and at J to 0 bases, leaving 3 bases not matched to a gene. The CDR3 runs 16 residues. Germline V gene sequence: CDR1 KGHDR, CDR2 SFDVKD. This CDR3 reads CATSDPTSGSTDTQYF. CDR3 coding DNA: TGTGCCACCAGTGACCCGACTAGCGGGAGCACAGATACGCAGTATTTT.

The chain joins TRBV5-1 to TRBJ2-3; D assignment may be TRBD1 or TRBD2 (5 bases each). This CDR3 has 15 amino acids. V was shortened by 4 bases and J by 6 bases, with 18 bases between the two germline ends. CDR1 and CDR2 from the germline V gene are SGHRS and YFSETQ. The CDR3 region has the DNA TGCGCCAGCAGCGTCGAGGGACCCGGGGAGGATACGCAGTATTTT. Its translation is CASSVEGPGEDTQYF.

V is TRBV20-1 and J is TRBJ2-5; 7 bases fit TRBD2. This CDR3 is 16 amino acids long. Losses at the gene ends were 6 bases for V and 4 bases for J; bases not matched to a gene: 17. CDR1 is DFQATT and CDR2 is SNEGSKA in the germline V gene (reference sequence). CDR3: CSAYSGTGGGTETQYF. The CDR3 region has the DNA TGCAGTGCGTACTCAGGGACGGGAGGAGGGACAGAGACCCAGTACTTC.

This chain connects TRBV6-2 or TRBV6-3 to TRBJ2-3, with 11 bases fitting TRBD2. J gave up 5 bases and V 6 bases, and 10 bases lay outside the gene matches. Germline V CDR1 and CDR2: MNHEY, SVGEGT. This CDR3 contains 16 residues. The CDR3 sequence: CASSLSGGAFGDTQYF. The DNA for the CDR3 is TGTGCCAGCAGCCTTAGCGGGGGGGCGTTTGGAGATACGCAGTATTTT.

This clonotype was seen a handful of times. The chain recombines TRBV27 with TRBJ1-4; D perhaps matches TRBD1 (5 bases). CDR1 and CDR2 from the germline V gene are MNHEY and SMNVEV (reference sequence). The CDR3 has 14 amino acids. The V end was cut by 5 bases, the J end by 8 bases, with 15 bases between. This CDR3 reads CASSGRDSLEKLFF. The CDR3 DNA sequence: TGTGCCAGCAGTGGCCGGGACTCACTGGAAAAACTGTTTTTT.

The V and J genes are TRBV7-9 and TRBJ2-5; no clear D gene. The CDR3 is 15 residues long. Trimming stripped 5 bases from V and 2 bases from J, with 15 bases between. From germline, CDR1 is SEHNR and CDR2 FQNEAQ (reference sequence). In DNA form, the CDR3 reads TGTGCCAGCAGCCCTACGGCCCTCCGTCAAGAGACCCAGTACTTC. Its protein product is CASSPTALRQETQYF.

This clonotype has a handful of counts. The chain uses TRBV6-1 and TRBJ2-3; 9 bases map to TRBD2. From germline, CDR1 is MNHNS and CDR2 SASEGT. CDR3 length equals 16 residues. J gave up 3 bases and V 6 bases, and 10 bases lay outside the gene matches. The CDR3 protein is CASRDSGSRATDTQYF. Here the CDR3 DNA reads TGTGCCAGCAGAGATAGCGGGAGTAGAGCGACAGATACGCAGTATTTT.

Concerning this clonotype: At one end the junction does not follow the germline gene, possibly because of a read error. The rearrangement links TRBV29-1 to TRBJ2-1; D call uncertain. This CDR3 is built from 14 residues. Germline V gene sequence: CDR1 SQVTM, CDR2 ANQGSEA. This CDR3 reads CSVEDTSSYDEQFF. CDR3 coding DNA: TGCAGCGTTGAAGACACGAGCTCCTACGATGAGCAGTTCTTC.

This clonotype was detected only a few times. This rearrangement joins TRBV6-2 or TRBV6-3 to TRBJ2-1; D gene unclear. The CDR3 contains 13 residues. V was clipped by 5 bases and J by 0 bases, with 5 bases between them. Germline V CDR1 and CDR2: MNHEY, SVGEGT. For the CDR3, the DNA is TGTGCCAGCAGTCGGAGCTCCTACAATGAGCAGTTCTTC. Protein sequence: CASSRSSYNEQFF.

The rearrangement uses TRBV20-1 and TRBJ2-7, with D hard to call. Germline V gives CDR1 DFQATT, CDR2 SNEGSKA (reference sequence). Trimming pared 4 bases from V and 3 bases from J, leaving 13 bases between. The CDR3 consists of 13 residues. The CDR3 coding sequence is TGCAGTGCTAAAGCAGAAAACAACTACGAGCAGTACTTC. Its protein product is CSAKAENNYEQYF.

As for this clonotype: The junction does not match germline at one end; this may be a read error. The chain couples TRBV27 to TRBJ1-2; unclear D gene. In germline, CDR1 is MNHEY, CDR2 SMNVEV (reference sequence). The CDR3 has 15 amino acids. CDR3 loop: CASSLSKAAAYGYIF. The CDR3 bases are TGTGCCAGCAGTTTATCGAAGGCAGCCGCGTATGGCTACATCTTC.

The table lists this clonotype with a few counts. The V and J genes are TRBV6-6 and TRBJ2-1, with a weak D call TRBD2 (6 bases). V dropped 8 bases and J dropped 4 bases, with 9 bases sitting between them. CDR3 size: 12 residues. The germline gives CDR1 MNHNY, CDR2 SVGAGI (reference sequence). The CDR3 region is CASRGGYNEQFF. In DNA, the CDR3 is TGTGCCAGCCGAGGAGGGTACAATGAGCAGTTCTTC.

This chain uses TRBV7-3 with TRBJ1-1; 7 nucleotides align to TRBD1. Germline CDR1 reads SGHTA; CDR2 reads FQGTGA. The ends lost 5 bases at V and 0 bases at J; junction bases unmatched: 9. The CDR3 totals 16 residues. The CDR3 DNA sequence: TGTGCCAGCAGCCCAGGGGTAGGACAGGTGAACACTGAAGCTTTCTTT. Its protein product is CASSPGVGQVNTEAFF.

This clonotype was found a few times. The CDR3 DNA reads TGTGCCATCAGAGGACAGGGAACCTTCTCTGGGGCCAACGTCCTGACTTTC. Amino acid sequence: CAIRGQGTFSGANVLTF. V gene TRBV10-3 combines with J gene TRBJ2-6, with 8 bases aligning to TRBD1. V was clipped by 6 bases and J by 0 bases; unmatched bases: 7. This CDR3 is built from 17 residues. In germline, CDR1 is ENHRY, CDR2 SYGVKD.

The chain uses TRBV4-3 and TRBJ2-5; perhaps TRBD2 as D (5 bases). CDR1 is LGHNA, CDR2 YSLEER, per germline. CDR3 size: 15 residues. Trimming stripped 0 bases from V and 2 bases from J, with 10 bases between. The DNA of the CDR3 is TGCGCCAGCAGCCAAGATGAGGGCCCACAAGAGACCCAGTACTTC. It is translated as CASSQDEGPQETQYF.